This TCR beta chain was observed in a study of blood T cell repertoires in COVID-19. Turning to the study itself: There were acute and convalescent COVID-19 samples, and they came from the United States, Italy and Spain. T cells, B-cell-depleted T cells, or PBMCs provided the cDNA or gDNA that served as material.

The repertoire was sequenced with immunoSEQ multiplex PCR; TCRdb's copy has only in-frame clones and lacks some. The sample lists around 150,000 clones, around 81% occurring once. V was trimmed by 7 bases and J by 0 bases, leaving 22 bases between them. Germline loops: CDR1 LGHNT, CDR2 FRNRAP. This CDR3 spans 18 amino acids. The chain links TRBV12-5 to TRBJ1-5; D uncertain. The receptor's source is a woman aged 55-70 years with active or convalescent COVID-19. Sequencing was done on a sample of peripheral blood. The CDR3 bases are TGTGCTAGTGCCCAAGGCCAGTTAGGGAGCTCTAGCAATCAGCCCCAGCATTTT. This encodes CASAQGQLGSSSNQPQHF.